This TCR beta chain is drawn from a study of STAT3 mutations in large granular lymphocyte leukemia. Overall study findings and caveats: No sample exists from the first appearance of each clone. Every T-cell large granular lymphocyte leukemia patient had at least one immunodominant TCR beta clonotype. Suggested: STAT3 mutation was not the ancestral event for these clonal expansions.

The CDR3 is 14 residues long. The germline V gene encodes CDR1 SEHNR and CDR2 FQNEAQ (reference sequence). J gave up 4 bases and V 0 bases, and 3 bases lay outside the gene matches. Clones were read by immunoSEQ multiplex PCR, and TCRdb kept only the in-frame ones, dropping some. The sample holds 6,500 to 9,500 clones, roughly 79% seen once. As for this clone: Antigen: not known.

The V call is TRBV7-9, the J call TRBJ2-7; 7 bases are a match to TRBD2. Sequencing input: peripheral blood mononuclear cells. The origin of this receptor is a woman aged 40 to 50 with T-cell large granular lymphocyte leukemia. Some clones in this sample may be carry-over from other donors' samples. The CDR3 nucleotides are TGTGCCAGCAGCTTAGCGGGGACTACATACGAGCAGTACTTC. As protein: CASSLAGTTYEQYF.